The 30 T cell receptor beta chains below come from one sample, sequenced in a study of CXCR3-negative and CXCR3-positive naive CD8 T cells. 5' RACE that incorporated UMI labels was used to prepare the TRB cDNA libraries. TCRdb reworked the 5' RACE reads into one entry per CDR3 protein, no DNA. In all, the sample yields approximately 7,000 distinct CDR3 sequences. Material: naive CXCR3- CD8+ T cells from blood. Regarding subset: CD45RO-CCR7+CD27+CD95- naive CD8+ T cells lacking CXCR3 (TNR3-). These receptors were obtained from a human donor in good health. Some clones in this sample may be carry-over from other donors' samples.

By frequency, this clonotype is medium-sized. The chain has TRBV27 and TRBJ2-7. Germline V CDR1 and CDR2: MNHEY, SMNVEV (reference sequence). The CDR3 loop spans 16 amino acids. The CDR3 is CASSLLASGSSHEQYF.

The chain links TRBV5-1 to TRBJ2-7; the D call from TCRdb, TRBD2, cannot be confirmed without DNA. This CDR3 is 15 amino acids long. From germline, CDR1 is SGHRS and CDR2 YFSETQ. CDR3 sequence reads: CASSHGTSGSYAQYF.

This clonotype is labeled medium-sized based on frequency. The CDR3 loop reads CASRESGELEQYF. V is TRBV27 and J is TRBJ2-7. This CDR3 spans 13 amino acids. CDR1 MNHEY and CDR2 SMNVEV come from the germline V gene (reference sequence).

This clonotype is labeled medium-sized based on frequency. The gene calls are TRBV5-1 and TRBJ1-1. Germline V gene sequence: CDR1 SGHRS, CDR2 YFSETQ. CDR3 length equals 11 residues. CDR3 sequence reads: CASSANTEAFF.

According to its frequency, this clonotype is medium-sized. V usage is TRBV6-4 and J usage is TRBJ2-7; the TCRdb D gene call, TRBD2, has no DNA to confirm it. Per germline, CDR1 MRHNA and CDR2 SNTAGT. The CDR3 is made up of 18 amino acids. CDR3 sequence reads: CASSDQTSGGPISREQYF.

The gene calls are TRBV15 and TRBJ2-5. In germline, CDR1 is LNHNV, CDR2 YYDKDF (reference sequence). This CDR3 comprises 15 residues. CDR3 loop: CATSTSLKLGETQYF.

This clonotype is labeled medium-sized based on frequency. V is TRBV20-1 and J is TRBJ2-7. This CDR3 has 12 residues. Germline V CDR1 and CDR2: DFQATT, SNEGSKA (reference sequence). The CDR3 reads CSARESAYEQYF.

In terms of frequency, this clonotype is medium-sized. The V gene is TRBV25-1, the J gene TRBJ2-1; TCRdb names TRBD2, which stays unverified in the absence of DNA. Germline V lookup: CDR1 MGHDK, CDR2 SYGVNS. CDR3 length: 12 residues. This chain's CDR3 is CASSRRVNEQFF.

The gene calls are TRBV2 and TRBJ2-3; TCRdb's D call, TRBD2, is unchecked because there is no DNA. This CDR3 is 11 amino acids long. Germline-derived CDR1 and CDR2 are SNHLY and FYNNEI. The CDR3 loop is CATLASGTQYF. Full variable domain (rest looked up from reference TRBV2 and TRBJ2-3): EPEVTQTPSHQVTQMGQEVILRCVPISNHLYFYWYRQILGQKVEFLVSFYNNEISEKSEIFDDQFSVERPDGSNFTLKIRSTKLEDSAMYFCATLASGTQYFGPGTRLTVL.

The chain is built from TRBV15 and TRBJ2-2; TCRdb calls TRBD1, which cannot be checked without DNA. The V gene's germline CDR1 is LNHNV and CDR2 YYDKDF (reference sequence). The CDR3 runs 19 residues. Here the CDR3 reads CATSRAAEAGRLNTGELFF. The whole variable domain, filled in from reference TRBV15 and TRBJ2-2, reads DAMVIQNPRYQVTQFGKPVTLSCSQTLNHNVMYWYQQKSSQAPKLLFHYYDKDFNNEADTPDNFQSRRPNTSFCFLDIRSPGLGDTAMYLCATSRAAEAGRLNTGELFFGEGSRLTVL.

The rearrangement uses TRBV6-5 and TRBJ2-1; absent DNA, TCRdb's TRBD1 call cannot be checked. The CDR3 totals 14 residues. Germline CDR1 and CDR2: MNHEY and SVGAGI. The CDR3 protein is CASSYSIGGNEQFF.

V is TRBV29-1 and J is TRBJ2-7; the TRBD2 assignment by TCRdb is unverifiable without DNA. Germline V gene data show CDR1 as SQVTM and CDR2 as ANQGSEA. The CDR3 loop spans 17 amino acids. CDR3 residues: CSVEGGVAGGYSYEQYF.

The rearrangement joins TRBV5-1 to TRBJ2-7; TCRdb names TRBD1, which stays unverified in the absence of DNA. CDR1 and CDR2 (germline): SGHRS, YFSETQ. This CDR3 contains 14 residues. CDR3 residues: CASSLDAGAWEQYF.

This clonotype is labeled medium-sized based on frequency. This chain joins TRBV20-1 and TRBJ1-6; the TRBD1 assignment by TCRdb is unverifiable without DNA. The germline V gene has CDR1 DFQATT and CDR2 SNEGSKA (reference sequence). This CDR3 is 15 amino acids long. CDR3 sequence: CSAREVGQGNSPLHF.

The chain has TRBV4-3 and TRBJ2-3; TCRdb names TRBD1, which stays unverified in the absence of DNA. The CDR3 length is 15 residues. Germline V gene sequence: CDR1 LGHNA, CDR2 YSLEER. CDR3 sequence: CASSQDGQNLDTQYF.

The chain is built from TRBV28 and TRBJ1-1. Germline CDR1 MDHEN, CDR2 SYDVKM. This CDR3 is built from 16 residues. CDR3 residues: CASSLVGSLMNTEAFF.

According to its frequency, this clonotype is medium-sized. The chain carries TRBV29-1 and TRBJ1-5. The CDR3 is 14 residues long. Germline values: CDR1 SQVTM, CDR2 ANQGSEA. This chain's CDR3 is CSVEDRYSNQPQHF.

The chain couples TRBV29-1 to TRBJ1-1; the TRBD1 assignment by TCRdb is unverifiable without DNA. Germline lookup yields CDR1 SQVTM and CDR2 ANQGSEA. The CDR3 runs 15 residues. The CDR3: CSVVGGQLFQTEAFF. Together with reference TRBV29-1 and TRBJ1-1, the CDR3 gives the full variable domain: SAVISQKPSRDICQRGTSLTIQCQVDSQVTMMFWYRQQPGQSLTLIATANQGSEATYESGFVIDKFPISRPNLTFSTLTVSNMSPEDSSIYLCSVVGGQLFQTEAFFGQGTRLTVV.

The V and J genes are TRBV29-1 and TRBJ2-1; TCRdb designates TRBD2, a call that cannot be tested without DNA. CDR3 size: 16 residues. Germline V gene sequence: CDR1 SQVTM, CDR2 ANQGSEA. The CDR3 sequence is CSVPQGLADSYNEQFF.

V usage is TRBV7-6 and J usage is TRBJ2-1; TCRdb returns TRBD1, unconfirmable since there is no DNA. CDR3 length: 13 amino acids. Germline V gene sequence: CDR1 SGHVS, CDR2 FNYEAQ. CDR3 region: CASSTGQGDEQFF.

Frequency places this clonotype as medium-sized. CDR3 protein: CSARGGPSGFSYEQYF. This rearrangement joins TRBV20-1 to TRBJ2-7; without DNA, the TCRdb call of TRBD2 cannot be checked. Looked up from germline, CDR1 is DFQATT and CDR2 is SNEGSKA (reference sequence). The CDR3 extends over 16 amino acids.

This clonotype ranks as medium-sized in terms of frequency. The CDR3 region is CASTVMGDILPTIYF. The chain has TRBV28 and TRBJ1-3; the D gene TCRdb calls, TRBD1, cannot be checked with no DNA. Germline CDR1 and CDR2: MDHEN and SYDVKM. The CDR3 has 15 amino acids.

This clonotype ranks as medium-sized (0.01 to 0.1%) in terms of frequency. J is TRBJ1-3 and V is TRBV25-1; TCRdb designates TRBD1, a call that cannot be tested without DNA. This CDR3 has 15 amino acids. Per the germline V gene, CDR1 is MGHDK and CDR2 is SYGVNS. This CDR3 is CASSQGGASGNTIYF.

V is TRBV6-6 and J is TRBJ2-5; TCRdb reports TRBD2, a call that lacks DNA to check it against. From germline, CDR1 is MNHNY and CDR2 SVGAGI (reference sequence). The length of the CDR3 is 15 residues. CDR3: CASSYVWDLQETQYF.

The CDR3: CSVDDRESYEQYF. The rearrangement joins TRBV29-1 to TRBJ2-7; the TRBD1 assignment by TCRdb is unverifiable without DNA. Germline-derived CDR1 and CDR2 are SQVTM and ANQGSEA. This CDR3 spans 13 amino acids.

This chain links TRBV25-1 with TRBJ2-1; TCRdb gives TRBD1 as the D gene, but with no DNA this cannot be confirmed. CDR1 and CDR2 from the germline V gene are MGHDK and SYGVNS. The CDR3 is 14 amino acids. CDR3: CASSERTGYNEQFF.

This clonotype registers medium-sized (0.01 to 0.1%) by frequency. The chain employs TRBV6-6 and TRBJ2-5; TCRdb indicates TRBD2, and absent DNA this call remains unverified. Germline loops: CDR1 MNHNY, CDR2 SVGAGI (reference sequence). CDR3 length equals 14 residues. This CDR3 reads CASSYLREAETQYF.

The chain combines TRBV9 with TRBJ2-1; the D call from TCRdb, TRBD2, cannot be confirmed without DNA. Germline CDR1 is SGDLS and CDR2 is YYNGEE. This CDR3 has 16 amino acids. The CDR3 here is CASSSSSGGALWEQFF. Together with reference TRBV9 and TRBJ2-1, the CDR3 gives the full variable domain: DSGVTQTPKHLITATGQRVTLRCSPRSGDLSVYWYQQSLDQGLQFLIQYYNGEERAKGNILERFSAQQFPDLHSELNLSSLELGDSALYFCASSSSSGGALWEQFFGPGTRLTVL.

The chain is built from TRBV29-1 and TRBJ2-7; TCRdb gives TRBD2 as the D gene, but with no DNA this cannot be confirmed. Per germline, CDR1 SQVTM and CDR2 ANQGSEA. This CDR3 has 14 amino acids. CDR3 protein: CSATTSGASYEQYF.

This chain joins TRBV29-1 and TRBJ2-1; TCRdb proposes TRBD1, but this gene call is untestable without DNA. The CDR3 contains 16 residues. CDR1 is SQVTM and CDR2 is ANQGSEA in the germline V gene. Here the CDR3 reads CSVVTGLKGSYNEQFF.